This passage covers 14 T cell receptor beta chains from one sample sequenced in a study of regulatory T cells in long-lasting Graves disease. Time point meaning: newly diagnosed GD, antithyroid drugs for less than 3 months. The TCR library was prepared using RNA isolated from PBMCs. Investigators prepared the TCR beta libraries by applying iRepertoire HTBI primers and Arm-PCR of CDR3 regions. TCRdb reanalysed the multiplex PCR reads using MiXCR and keeps one entry per CDR3 protein. The sample includes about 440,000 distinct CDR3 sequences, under 15% of them seen just once. Another study also made use of these data, one on T cells in Graves' hyperthyroidism and ophthalmopathy.

Sequenced here: peripheral blood mononuclear cells (PBMCs), sampled at new diagnosis, from a patient treated with antithyroid drugs. These TCRs come from a woman in her twenties or thirties with Graves disease.

This clonotype was detected a few times. V is TRBV24-1 and J is TRBJ1-2; no firm D call. Trimming removed 2 bases at V and 4 bases at J, with 7 bases between. Per the germline V gene, CDR1 is KGHDR and CDR2 is SFDVKD. This CDR3 comprises 13 residues. The CDR3 sequence is CATSDSTAYGYTF. CDR3 nucleotides: TGTGCCACCAGTGATTCAACAGCCTATGGCTACACCTTC.

At least ten counts were recorded for this clonotype. DNA for the CDR3: TGCAGTGCTCCCCCTGCCCCGACTAGCGGGAGAACAGAGACCCAGTACTTC. It encodes CSAPPAPTSGRTETQYF. The rearrangement joins TRBV20-1 to TRBJ2-5, with 12 bases identical to TRBD2. The CDR3 has 17 residues. V shed 5 bases, J shed 4 bases, and the junction held 14 bases outside the gene matches. In germline, CDR1 is DFQATT, CDR2 SNEGSKA (reference sequence).

This clonotype was recorded a few times. The chain uses TRBV6-2 or TRBV6-3 and TRBJ2-5, with 11 bases lining up with TRBD2. Germline-derived CDR1 and CDR2 are MNHEY and SVGEGT. The CDR3 totals 14 residues. J lost 7 bases, V lost 4 bases, and 5 bases had no gene match. In nucleotides, the CDR3 is TGTGCCAGCAGTTGGGCTAGCGGGAGGTCGACCCAGTACTTC. Protein product: CASSWASGRSTQYF.

This clonotype occurred many times. The chain couples TRBV11-2 to TRBJ2-1, with D unresolved. Germline CDR1 SGHAT, CDR2 FQNNGV. Trimming took off 2 bases at V and 4 bases at J, with 6 bases between the two ends. The CDR3 is made up of 13 amino acids. The CDR3 DNA follows: TGTGCCAGCAGCTTAACCATATACAATGAGCAGTTCTTC. Translating gives CASSLTIYNEQFF.

As regards this clonotype: The junction departs from germline at one end; a sequencing error may be responsible. The chain recombines TRBV28 with TRBJ2-7, with D perhaps matching TRBD1 (5 bases). This CDR3 contains 14 residues. Germline assignment: CDR1 MDHEN and CDR2 SYDVKM. CDR3 DNA sequence: TGTGCCACCAGTGAACCTGACAGAATCTACGAGCAGTACTTC. It yields the protein CATSEPDRIYEQYF. Together with reference TRBV28 and TRBJ2-7, the CDR3 gives the full variable domain: DVKVTQSSRYLVKRTGEKVFLECVQDMDHENMFWYRQDPGLGLRLIYFSYDVKMKEKGDIPEGYSVSREKKERFSLILESASTNQTSMYLCATSEPDRIYEQYFGPGTRLTVT.

This clonotype came up many times. The CDR3: CASSTYRVGPYEQYF. CDR3 coding DNA: TGTGCCAGCAGTACTTACAGGGTTGGGCCCTACGAGCAGTACTTC. The rearrangement joins TRBV28 to TRBJ2-7; maybe TRBD1 (6 bases). V lost 5 bases and J 2 bases, leaving 16 bases between the germline ends. The germline gives CDR1 MDHEN, CDR2 SYDVKM. This CDR3 is built from 15 residues.

This clonotype was seen ten or more times. The chain links TRBV20-1 to TRBJ2-1, with 8 nucleotides matching TRBD2. The CDR3 is 14 residues long. Trimming removed 5 bases from V and 0 bases from J; junction bases left unmatched: 3. Germline V gives CDR1 DFQATT, CDR2 SNEGSKA (reference sequence). CDR3 coding DNA: TGCAGTGCTCTACTAGCGGTCTCCTACAATGAGCAGTTCTTC. Its translation is CSALLAVSYNEQFF.

This clonotype has a count of ten or more. The rearrangement uses TRBV29-1 and TRBJ2-5; 9 nucleotides agree with TRBD1. This CDR3 comprises 13 residues. The germline V gene encodes CDR1 SQVTM and CDR2 ANQGSEA. V lost 6 bases, J lost 4 bases, and 6 bases stayed unmatched. CDR3 coding DNA: TGCAGCGTGCTGGGACAGGGCGGAGAGACCCAGTACTTC. It specifies CSVLGQGGETQYF.

The chain is built from TRBV11-3 and TRBJ2-6; 9 nucleotides line up with TRBD2. The CDR3 length is 15 residues. V gave up 5 bases and J gave up 2 bases; unmatched junction bases: 1. Germline CDR1 is SGHNT and CDR2 is YENEEA. CDR3 nucleotide sequence: TGTGCCAGCAGCCGGACTAGCGCTGGGGCCAACGTCCTGACTTTC. This translates into CASSRTSAGANVLTF.

The table lists this clonotype with many counts. This chain joins TRBV5-1 and TRBJ2-1; 7 nucleotides line up with TRBD1. The CDR3 contains 16 residues. Losses at the gene ends were 2 bases for V and 6 bases for J; bases not matched to a gene: 11. CDR1 is SGHRS, CDR2 YFSETQ, per germline. CDR3 bases: TGCGCCAGCAGCTTAAGGTTGGGACAGACATCCAATGAGCAGTTCTTC. Amino acids: CASSLRLGQTSNEQFF.

This clonotype was seen many times. The chain is built from TRBV12-3 or TRBV12-4 and TRBJ2-2; 10 positions agree with TRBD2. V trimming: 3 bases; J trimming: 4 bases; junction bases outside the gene matches: 5. The CDR3 loop spans 16 amino acids. The DNA for the CDR3 is TGTGCCAGCAGTTTCGGACTAGCGGAGCCCACCGGGGAGCTGTTTTTT. Encoded protein: CASSFGLAEPTGELFF.

The CDR3 reads CSANGWASRNNEQFF. CDR3 DNA: TGCAGTGCTAACGGCTGGGCTAGCCGGAACAATGAGCAGTTCTTC. The chain has TRBV20-1 and TRBJ2-1, with D possibly being TRBD2 (5 bases). Germline V CDR1 and CDR2: DFQATT, SNEGSKA (reference sequence). The CDR3 extends over 15 amino acids. The germline V and J ends were trimmed by 4 bases and 5 bases, with 18 bases remaining between them.

This clonotype was seen at least ten times. The chain uses TRBV3-1 and TRBJ1-5; D perhaps matches TRBD1 (5 bases). Germline V gene data show CDR1 as LGHDT and CDR2 as YNNKEL (reference sequence). V was trimmed by 1 base and J by 7 bases, leaving 11 bases between them. This CDR3 region has 14 residues. The CDR3 spells CASSQVLGGQPQHF. In DNA, the CDR3 is TGTGCCAGCAGCCAAGTGTTGGGGGGGCAGCCCCAGCATTTT.

Many counts were recorded for this clonotype. The rearrangement links TRBV3-1 to TRBJ2-7; 8 nucleotides align to TRBD1. Per the germline V gene, CDR1 is LGHDT and CDR2 is YNNKEL (reference sequence). V shed 3 bases, J shed 9 bases, and the junction held 13 bases outside the gene matches. The CDR3 is 15 residues long. CDR3 region: CASSQYPGQDGWQYF. Here the CDR3 DNA reads TGTGCCAGCAGCCAGTATCCGGGACAGGATGGTTGGCAGTACTTC.